This TCR beta chain was sequenced in a study of T cell changes during pregnancy in multiple sclerosis. The CDR3 length is 13 residues. In germline, CDR1 is MDHEN, CDR2 SYDVKM. V gave up 6 bases and J gave up 5 bases; unmatched junction bases: 7. Method: immunoSEQ multiplex PCR; TCRdb's copy keeps in-frame clones and lacks some. The sample lists roughly 46,000 clones; nearly 95% were seen once. V is TRBV28 and J is TRBJ2-7, with TRBD1 matching 7 bases. This clonotype was obtained from a female donor with multiple sclerosis, enrolled in a pregnancy study. The sequences come from peripheral blood, collected in the third trimester of pregnancy. The CDR3 spells CASRPTGLDEQYF. The CDR3 DNA follows: TGTGCCAGCAGGCCGACAGGGCTTGACGAGCAGTACTTC.